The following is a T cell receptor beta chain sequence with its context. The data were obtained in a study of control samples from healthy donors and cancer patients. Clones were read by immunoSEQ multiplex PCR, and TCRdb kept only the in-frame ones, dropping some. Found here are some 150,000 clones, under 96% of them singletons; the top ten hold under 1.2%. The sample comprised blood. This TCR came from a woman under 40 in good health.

The CDR3 coding sequence is TGTGCCAGCAGTGAGTCGAAGGCTTTCTTT. This codes for CASSESKAFF. The chain joins TRBV6-1 to TRBJ1-1; the D is unclear. The CDR3 spans 10 residues. V was cut by 3 bases and J by 11 bases, with 7 bases left in between. The germline V gene encodes CDR1 MNHNS and CDR2 SASEGT.